The 17 T cell receptor beta chains below all came from one sample that was sequenced in a study of CD8+CD57+ T cells in acquired aplastic anemia. Genomic DNA, the template, was used for profiling of the TCR beta VDJ and CDR3. TCRdb re-called the reads through MiXCR, storing one row per CDR3 protein. The sample contains approximately 300,000 distinct CDR3 sequences, about three fifths of which appear only once. Those patients picked for sequencing had displayed CD8+CD57+ cell expansion on flow cytometry. Sequencing was done on a sample of sorted CD4+, CD8+, or CD8+CD57+ T cells (not recorded which) from PBMCs. The receptors shown here come from a human donor with aplastic anemia.

This clonotype occurred many times. The chain uses TRBV2 and TRBJ2-5; D call uncertain. Germline assignment: CDR1 SNHLY and CDR2 FYNNEI. The V gene lost 4 bases and the J gene lost 2 bases, with 8 bases spanning the gap. The CDR3 contains 13 residues. The CDR3 sequence is CASSARRQETQYF. In nucleotides, the CDR3 is TGTGCCAGCAGTGCGCGCAGGCAAGAGACCCAGTACTTC.

The chain joins TRBV19 to TRBJ2-2; D gene uncertain. The germline CDR1 and CDR2 sequences are LNHDA and SQIVND (reference sequence). Trimming pared 0 bases from V and 3 bases from J, leaving 2 bases between. CDR3 size: 13 residues. CDR3 residues: CASSIDYTGELFF. CDR3 DNA sequence: TGTGCCAGTAGTATAGATTACACCGGGGAGCTGTTTTTT. Variable domain in full (rest from reference TRBV19 and TRBJ2-2): DGGITQSPKYLFRKEGQNVTLSCEQNLNHDAMYWYRQDPGQGLRLIYYSQIVNDFQKGDIAEGYSVSREKKESFPLTVTSAQKNPTAFYLCASSIDYTGELFFGEGSRLTVL.

The J gene is TRBJ2-5, the V gene TRBV7-2, with D tentatively TRBD1 or TRBD2 (7 bases each). Germline assignment: CDR1 SGHTA and CDR2 FQGNSA. The V gene lost 2 bases and the J gene lost 0 bases, with 13 bases spanning the gap. CDR3 size: 16 residues. CDR3 region: CASSLFSGTDQETQYF. DNA of the CDR3: TGTGCCAGCAGCTTATTCAGCGGGACAGACCAAGAGACCCAGTACTTC.

This clonotype was found once. V is TRBV5-1 and J is TRBJ2-2; D perhaps matches TRBD1 (6 bases). The CDR3 runs to 13 residues. Germline-derived CDR1 and CDR2 are SGHRS and YFSETQ. Trimming pared 4 bases from V and 7 bases from J, leaving 11 bases between. The CDR3 coding sequence is TGCGCCAGCAGCCTAGGACAGAACGGGGAGCTGTTTTTT. Its translation: CASSLGQNGELFF.

This clonotype was detected many times. The chain is built from TRBV18 and TRBJ1-6; tentatively, D is TRBD1 (5 bases). Trimming took off 3 bases at V and 7 bases at J, with 13 bases between the two ends. The germline V gene has CDR1 KGHSH and CDR2 LQKENI. The CDR3 has 15 residues. The chain's CDR3 is CASSPRVTANSPLHF. CDR3 in DNA: TGTGCCAGCTCACCCAGGGTGACGGCCAATTCACCCCTCCACTTT.

The V call is TRBV7-2, the J call TRBJ2-3; 7 bases are shared with TRBD2. CDR1 and CDR2 (germline): SGHTA, FQGNSA. With 6 bases clipped from V and 6 bases from J, the junction kept 15 bases outside the gene matches. This CDR3 is built from 16 residues. CDR3 sequence (DNA): TGTGCCAGCAGTCCCCGCCGGGCTAGCGGCGGGGATACGCAGTATTTT. Residues: CASSPRRASGGDTQYF. The full variable domain, its missing parts supplied by reference TRBV7-2 and TRBJ2-3, is GAGVSQSPSNKVTEKGKDVELRCDPISGHTALYWYRQSLGQGLEFLIYFQGNSAPDKSGLPSDRFSAERTGGSVSTLTIQRTQQEDSAVYLCASSPRRASGGDTQYFGPGTRLTVL.

V gene TRBV7-9 combines with J gene TRBJ2-1; a possible D gene is TRBD1 (5 bases). V lost 5 bases and J 7 bases, leaving 9 bases between the germline ends. The CDR3 is made up of 12 amino acids. The germline CDR1 and CDR2 sequences are SEHNR and FQNEAQ (reference sequence). The CDR3 region is CASSPRANEQFF. CDR3 nucleotide sequence: TGTGCCAGCAGCCCCAGGGCTAATGAGCAGTTCTTC.

This chain connects TRBV15 to TRBJ1-5, with TRBD1 matching 7 bases. This CDR3 region has 19 residues. The V gene's germline CDR1 is LNHNV and CDR2 YYDKDF (reference sequence). V lost 0 bases, J lost 4 bases, and 15 bases stayed unmatched. As DNA, the CDR3 is TGTGCCACCAGCAGAGAGATCAGGACAGGTTTAATGTCGAATCAGCCCCAGCATTTT. This sequence encodes CATSREIRTGLMSNQPQHF.

This clonotype was detected many times. The chain carries TRBV20-1 and TRBJ1-1; 9 positions agree with TRBD1. Germline trimming cut 1 base from V and 4 bases from J; bases unmatched to any gene: 4. Germline CDR1 reads DFQATT; CDR2 reads SNEGSKA (reference sequence). CDR3 size: 14 residues. The CDR3 sequence is CSARGGQGRTEAFF. The CDR3 DNA reads as TGCAGTGCTAGAGGAGGACAGGGGCGCACTGAAGCTTTCTTT.

The chain links TRBV6-2 or TRBV6-3 to TRBJ2-7, with TRBD1 as a possible D gene (6 bases). CDR3 size: 14 residues. Germline V gene sequence: CDR1 MNHEY, CDR2 SVGEGT. The V end lost 10 bases, the J end lost 0 bases, and 16 bases lay between the germline ends. The CDR3 bases are TGTGCCACTTTCCGGGACACGAGCTCCTACGAGCAGTACTTC. It is translated as CATFRDTSSYEQYF.

Here the CDR3 reads CASSPGSGGELFF. CDR3 nucleotides: TGTGCCAGCAGCCCCGGGAGTGGCGGGGAGCTGTTTTTT. The chain recombines TRBV12-3 or TRBV12-4 with TRBJ2-2; D possibly corresponds to TRBD2 (6 bases). The CDR3 loop spans 13 amino acids. The V end lost 6 bases, the J end lost 7 bases, and 12 bases lay between the germline ends.

The V call is TRBV5-1, the J call TRBJ2-1; 13 bases agree with TRBD2. The CDR3 length is 15 residues. Looked up from germline, CDR1 is SGHRS and CDR2 is YFSETQ. Trimming took 8 bases from V and 10 from J; bases not matched to a gene: 12. The CDR3 DNA sequence: TGCGCCAGTAACACACTAGCGGGAGGGCCTCACGAGCAGTTCTTC. The encoded protein is CASNTLAGGPHEQFF.

This chain links TRBV5-8 with TRBJ2-3, with TRBD2 matching 8 bases. The trim removed 2 bases at V and 5 bases at J, leaving 7 bases unmatched. The germline CDR1 and CDR2 sequences are SGHTS and YDEGEE. The CDR3 has 15 amino acids. The CDR3 region has the DNA TGTGCCAGCAGCTTCTCAAGCGGGAGTAAAGATACGCAGTATTTT. Amino acid sequence: CASSFSSGSKDTQYF.

This chain joins TRBV2 and TRBJ1-5; D is uncertain. This CDR3 has 13 amino acids. Deletions cut 0 bases from V and 7 bases from J, with 7 bases between. The germline V gene has CDR1 SNHLY and CDR2 FYNNEI. The CDR3 protein is CASSEALLQPQHF. DNA of the CDR3: TGTGCCAGCAGTGAAGCGCTTCTGCAGCCCCAGCATTTT.

V and J are TRBV20-1 and TRBJ2-5; 8 bases match TRBD1. Germline CDR1 and CDR2: DFQATT and SNEGSKA (reference sequence). The CDR3 sequence is 11 residues long. V lost 4 bases to trimming and J lost 9 bases; unmatched junction nucleotides: 4. The CDR3 coding sequence is TGCAGTGCTATACCGGGACAGGCCCAGTACTTC. Protein product: CSAIPGQAQYF.

The table lists this clonotype with many counts. V is TRBV11-3 and J is TRBJ1-1; TRBD1 might be the D (6 bases). Germline V lookup: CDR1 SGHNT, CDR2 YENEEA. This CDR3 comprises 12 residues. V gave up 5 bases and J gave up 11 bases, with 15 bases separating them. In nucleotides, the CDR3 is TGTGCCAGCAGCGATAAGAGGGGGAGGGCTTTCTTT. Its protein is CASSDKRGRAFF. The whole variable domain, filled in from reference TRBV11-3 and TRBJ1-1, reads EAGVVQSPRYKIIEKKQPVAFWCNPISGHNTLYWYLQNLGQGPELLIRYENEEAVDDSQLPKDRFSAERLKGVDSTLKIQPAELGDSAVYLCASSDKRGRAFFGQGTRLTVV.

This clonotype was recorded many times. The gene calls are TRBV5-6 and TRBJ1-5, with no clear D. This CDR3 has 14 amino acids. CDR1 is SGHDT and CDR2 is YYEEEE in the germline V gene. Deletions cut 0 bases from V and 3 bases from J, with 7 bases between. CDR3 coding DNA: TGTGCCAGCAGCTTGGAAGGGCCCAATCAGCCCCAGCATTTT. It encodes CASSLEGPNQPQHF.